This entry features one T cell receptor beta chain sequence. The antigen is not known. Cells designated naive CD8 were CD45RO-negative and were positively selected for CCR7, with terminally differentiated effector memory CD45RA+ cells excluded. The CDR3 runs to 14 residues. The ends were cut back, 4 bases at V and 5 bases at J, with 12 bases in the middle. In germline, CDR1 is MNHEY, CDR2 SMNVEV (reference sequence). These data belong to a study of shared clonotypes between healthy human individuals. Investigators spread the genomic DNA of each subset evenly over several immunoSEQ plates. Sequencing used immunoSEQ multiplex PCR; TCRdb keeps in-frame clones, though not all of them. The repertoire has around 1.9 million clones, about 92% of them found once; the top ten carry more than 1.5%. Overall study results and limits: Limited genetic and exposure-history diversity came from having few donors.

The source material was naive CD8+ T cells from PBMCs. This chain joins TRBV27 and TRBJ2-1, with D possibly being TRBD1 (6 bases). The receptor comes from a man younger than 35 in good health. Some clones in this sample may be carry-over from other donors' samples. The CDR3 coding sequence is TGTGCCAGCAGTTACAGGGAGTATCACAATGAGCAGTTCTTC. Its translation is CASSYREYHNEQFF.